The following is a T cell receptor beta chain sequence with its context. Its antigen remains undetermined. Base qualities were left out, and no much larger clone turns up one base away. This sample is drawn from a study of cytomegalovirus exposure and HLA in healthy donors (dated by TCRdb to about 2017). Regarding the research as a whole: An earlier analysis of fewer than 750 of the donors reported approximately 260 Gb of sequence data and 95 million to 140 million unique TCR beta sequences obtained from roughly 170 million T cells. Approximately 300 gigabases of sequencing data and approximately 93 million unique TCR sequences were included in an early release covering under 650 HLA-typed donors. The genetic ancestry cluster associated with self-reported Caucasian donors included around 76% of the 300 to 450 genotyped donors. The aim of the study was to test whether cataloging public T cell receptors could identify signatures of past pathogen exposure. The study profiled the T cell repertoires of fewer than 850 subjects by immunosequencing and related them to cytomegalovirus serostatus. In addition to the first cohort of about 650 subjects, a separate validation cohort of some 120 different subjects was used. High-throughput TCR immunosequencing, statistical association of individual TCRs with disease status, and machine learning were combined to predict cytomegalovirus infection status. A later analysis re-examined previously published TCR beta repertoires from more than 600 donors and added high-resolution HLA genotyping to investigate patterns of TCR occurrence. In the later analysis, no new phenotypic data were used to find candidate immune exposures; instead, reliance was placed on TCR beta sequences and their occurrence across donors. In an earlier analysis of 500 to 650 of the donors, high-throughput TCR beta sequencing was used to judge whether each TCR beta V gene segment behaved as functional or pseudogenic. Alongside the repertoire data, information on donor age, sex, ethnicity and CMV serostatus was compiled. In a later genetic analysis, genome-wide SNP genotypes for about 65% of the 666 donors were used, and that subset was treated as a discovery cohort. Every repertoire in the discovery cohort had been generated on one and the same sequencing platform. HLA typing included class I and class II loci at four-digit resolution. Typing coverage varied by locus: roughly 629-640 donors for A, B, C, DRB1 and DQB1; roughly 560 for DQA1; about 590 for DPA1; more than 450 for DPB1. About five DR-DQ haplotypes were treated as single units for association and clustering because of strong linkage in the cohort. Across approximately 420 genotyped donors of the cohort, an average of roughly 250,000 unique TCR beta nucleotide sequences per donor were sequenced, and roughly 18% of those sequences were non-productive. What the research found in general, with its limitations: This cohort had only TCR beta chains sequenced, and the lack of alpha or paired-chain data limited which features could be detected. An association between a missense DCLRE1C variant and V-gene and J-gene trimming of TCR beta chains was found in a later genetic analysis and replicated in an independent cohort. Linkage disequilibrium might explain the correlated functional status among segregating V segments, but an unknown experimental factor could not be excluded. Because HLA typing was unavailable for some donors at each locus, only the typed subset was used in association tests. It was suggested by the authors that the approach could potentially be generalized to other disease states and immunological phenotypes. The sequencing pipeline was judged likely to have produced a cluster of highly shared sequence variants as a technical artifact. In a later analysis, several top co-occurrence clusters were reported to appear linked to parvovirus B19, influenza, CMV and Epstein-Barr virus. Compared with equally common non-associated chains, HLA-associated TCR beta chains in a later analysis were more clonally expanded and had lower generation probabilities. In a later analysis, around 17,000 TCR beta sequences were associated with specific HLA alleles at a false discovery rate of 0.05. A few of the identified cytomegalovirus-associated TCR beta chains were confirmed in vitro to be specific for cytomegalovirus antigens. Because the 87-base-pair reads could not distinguish some IMGT-functional V segments, including TRBV6-2 and TRBV6-3, those segments were excluded. Most TCR sequences were observed very rarely across donors, whereas some public TCRs were present in many individuals. The earlier analysis of around 600 of the donors excluded roughly 16 rarely observed V segments, including chromosome 9 orphons, because counts were too low. The presence/absence analyses assumed that sequencing depth was roughly uniform across donors, and that assumption may not be true. For the cohort, immune exposure information was limited to CMV serostatus. A further reported finding was that TCR beta sequences accurately predicted the HLA-A and HLA-B alleles for most subjects in the first cohort. An earlier analysis of approximately 540 of the donors showed that most TCR beta V segments appeared in productive rearrangements either about 87% or about 30% of the time, which broadly matched IMGT annotations. In a later analysis, most CMV-associated TCR beta chains were found to appear HLA-restricted, with HLA associations seemingly driven largely by CMV exposure. The classifier was reported to diagnose cytomegalovirus status with high specificity and sensitivity in both the original and validation cohorts. In a later genetic analysis, fewer N-insertions in productive TCRs were reported among donors in an Asian-associated ancestry cluster than the roughly 640-donor mean. In a later analysis, the rate of TCR association differed among HLA loci, with DRB1 alleles having the most associated TCRs and HLA-C alleles having the fewest. Assigning TCR associations to individual alleles was difficult when HLA alleles, especially DR and DQ, strongly co-occurred. In the study, 164 TCR beta chains were listed as associated with cytomegalovirus.

The library was made by the immunoSEQ multiplex PCR assay. A mixture of 60 forward primers for TCR Vbeta segments and 13 reverse primers for TCR Jbeta segments was used in the multiplex PCR. A multiplex PCR assay on genomic DNA amplified the CDR3 region of rearranged TCR beta genes. On the Illumina HiSeq System, the amplified TCR beta libraries were sequenced as 87-base-pair reads. Turning to the authors' computational methods: A later analysis counted 75 million to 100 million unique TCR beta chains across the 550 to 800 repertoires, and around 9.9 million of these chains were shared by at least two donors. To remove PCR and sequencing errors, raw reads were error-corrected and collapsed into unique sequences using a nearest-neighbor algorithm that merged closely related sequences. Alignment of CDR3 sequences to IMGT reference sequences was used to assign V, D and J gene segments. For a sequence to be retained, a match of at least six nucleotides was required to both a V gene segment and a J gene segment. A rearrangement was called productive if the CDR3 had no stop codons and remained in frame with V and J, and every other rearrangement was called non-productive. CDR3 was defined by IMGT convention, running from the second conserved V-encoded cysteine to the conserved J-encoded phenylalanine. The earlier analysis of about 610 of the donors excluded sequences that lacked an unambiguous match to a single V gene segment. An earlier analysis of almost 600 of the donors classified V segments as functional when productive rearrangements were above 56.7% and as segregating when the standard deviation between donors was above 5%. A statistical classification framework was built to diagnose cytomegalovirus status from the catalog of TCR beta chain sequences. In a later analysis, TCR nucleotide sequences were compared against IMGT/GENE-DB human TR gene sequences so that V and J genes could be assigned. A later analysis assigned CDR3 sequences and most-parsimonious VDJ recombination scenarios with the TCRdist pipeline. A later analysis defined each TCR beta chain by its CDR3 amino acid sequence plus V-gene family, and excluded reads lacking a unique V-gene family. In a later analysis, some 600 highly shared, low-generation-probability nucleotide sequences were removed to address suspected cross-contamination and a sequencing artifact. In a later analysis, a clonal expansion index was calculated for each public chain from normalized within-repertoire ranks of inferred template counts. Generation probabilities in a later analysis came from a VDJ recombination model fitted to out-of-frame rearrangements, and those results were checked against IGoR. Hypergeometric tests were used in a later analysis to score TCR-TCR, TCR-HLA and TCR-CMV co-occurrence, with a repertoire-size bias correction applied to the TCR pairs. In a later analysis, false discovery rates were estimated by permuting HLA or CMV assignments 20 times. A later analysis grouped co-occurring TCRs with DBSCAN, adding TCRdist sequence similarity when clustering within HLA-allele-positive subsets. Repertoires with fewer than 30,000 or more than 120,000 public chains, plus five repertoires with anomalous nucleotide sharing, were excluded from co-occurrence clustering. TCRdb took over this immuneACCESS table, retaining in-frame rearrangements with V and J assigned. Such tables are incomplete; in checked studies, under half of the missing clones stem from an unresolved V gene, and the remainder is unexplained. The V and J calls and clone size come from that table; D and trimming were worked out from the DNA. This sample comprises 77,000 or so clones, about 80% of them detected only once. Jointly, the top ten make up 7.2% of the sample.

The cohort comprised some 680 healthy bone marrow donors. All cohort members were sampled while nominally healthy, although unrecorded immune exposures were likely present. The donor was CMV seronegative and belonged to the group of 350 or so seronegative cohort members. A peripheral blood sample was provided by each donor, and peripheral blood mononuclear cells were used for TCR beta sequencing. Genomic DNA was extracted from the blood cell samples with the Qiagen DNeasy Blood Extraction Kit. Reading from cysteine to phenylalanine, the CDR3 counts 14 amino acids. The kept DNA is CDR3 alone, 42 bases in frame from the first base. Trimming accounts for 4 bases at V and 4 bases at J, while the number of junction bases matched to no gene is 4. From a lookup of the germline V gene, CDR1 and CDR2 are LGHNT and FRNRAP.

Material: PBMCs. This receptor was taken from a woman between 35 and 50 years old in good health and CMV-seronegative. The chain is assembled from TRBV12-5 and TRBJ1-2; 9 bases in the junction line up with TRBD1. The DNA reads TGTGCTAGTGGTTCGGGGACAGGGAGCTATGGCTACACCTTC. This encodes CASGSGTGSYGYTF.